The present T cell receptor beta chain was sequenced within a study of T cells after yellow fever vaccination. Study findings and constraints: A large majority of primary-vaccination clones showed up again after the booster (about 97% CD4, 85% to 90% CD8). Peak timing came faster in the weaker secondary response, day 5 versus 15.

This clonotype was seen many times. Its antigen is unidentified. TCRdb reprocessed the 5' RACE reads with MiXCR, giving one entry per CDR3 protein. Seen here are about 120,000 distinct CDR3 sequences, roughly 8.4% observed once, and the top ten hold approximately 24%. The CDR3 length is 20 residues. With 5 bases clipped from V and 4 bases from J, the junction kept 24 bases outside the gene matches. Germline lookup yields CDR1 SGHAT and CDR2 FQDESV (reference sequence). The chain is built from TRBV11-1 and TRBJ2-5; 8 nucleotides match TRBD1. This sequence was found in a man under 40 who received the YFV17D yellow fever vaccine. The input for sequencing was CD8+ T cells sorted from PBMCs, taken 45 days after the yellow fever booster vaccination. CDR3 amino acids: CASSPRTGSHLAQVTETQYF. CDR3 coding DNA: TGTGCCAGCAGCCCTAGGACAGGGTCCCATCTAGCCCAGGTTACAGAGACCCAGTACTTC.